What follows are 24 T cell receptor beta chains derived from one specimen sequenced in a study of T cells in Graves' hyperthyroidism and ophthalmopathy. Using RNA transcripts as the source, TCR beta CDR3 regions were amplified. HTBI primers drove first-round RT-PCR of the TCR CDR3. Each CDR3 protein gets one entry after TCRdb re-called the multiplex PCR reads with MiXCR. This sample has around 350,000 distinct CDR3 sequences; approximately 15% occur once, and the top ten carry around 20%. What was sequenced was blood. These receptors were taken from a woman aged 30 to 39 with Graves' ophthalmopathy.

The chain combines TRBV9 with TRBJ2-1, with TRBD2 matching 12 bases. The V gene's germline CDR1 is SGDLS and CDR2 YYNGEE. There are 17 residues in the CDR3. Trimming at V came to 0 bases and at J to 9 bases, leaving 10 bases not matched to a gene. The CDR3 nucleotides read TGTGCCAGCAGCGTAGGGCACGAACTAGCGGGGGGTGGTGAGCAGTTCTTC. Translating it yields CASSVGHELAGGGEQFF.

The chain recombines TRBV12-3 or TRBV12-4 with TRBJ2-1, with TRBD2 matching over 8 bases. Unmatched junction bases numbered 13, after V lost 9 bases and J lost 3 bases. The CDR3 is 16 amino acids. This CDR3 reads CASSRAGGGHYNEQFF. The CDR3 nucleotides are TGTGCCAGTTCCAGGGCCGGCGGGGGGCACTACAATGAGCAGTTCTTC.

Only one count was recorded for this clonotype. A much larger clone lies one base from this, so it may be a read error. The chain couples TRBV20-1 to TRBJ1-2; D call uncertain. The CDR3 length is 11 residues. Germline lookup yields CDR1 DFQATT and CDR2 SNEGSKA (reference sequence). The CDR3 reads CGAAPIYGHTF. CDR3 bases: TGCGGCGCCGCCCCTATCTATGGCCACACCTTC.

V usage is TRBV4-2 and J usage is TRBJ2-7; 9 bases are a match to TRBD2. Germline V gene sequence: CDR1 LGHNA, CDR2 YNFKEQ. This CDR3 is built from 16 residues. With V trimmed by 4 bases and J by 2 bases, 9 bases remained unmatched. The CDR3: CASSPTDSGGTYEQYF. The CDR3 DNA reads TGTGCCAGCAGCCCCACGGATAGCGGGGGAACCTACGAGCAGTACTTC.

Ten or more counts support this clonotype. The rearrangement joins TRBV4-2 to TRBJ2-5; no clear D gene. The CDR3 extends over 15 amino acids. Germline assignment: CDR1 LGHNA and CDR2 YNFKEQ. V lost 1 base to trimming and J lost 7 bases, with 16 bases between them. CDR3 protein: CASSQGVPVQPTQYF. The CDR3 DNA is TGTGCCAGCAGCCAAGGGGTACCAGTACAACCGACCCAGTACTTC.

In regard to this clonotype: Mismatch with germline at one junction end may stem from a read error. The chain is built from TRBV29-1 and TRBJ2-3, with a tentative D call TRBD2 (6 bases). The CDR3 loop spans 10 amino acids. Germline V gives CDR1 SQVTM, CDR2 ANQGSEA. Written as DNA, the CDR3 is TGCAGCGTTGGGGGGGATGCGCAGCGGTTT. Translation: CSVGGDAQRF.

This clonotype was recorded at least ten times. This chain links TRBV2 with TRBJ1-1; possible D gene TRBD1, 6 bases. The CDR3 is made up of 14 amino acids. Per the germline V gene, CDR1 is SNHLY and CDR2 is FYNNEI. V shed 3 bases and J shed 12 bases, with 20 bases lying between them. The CDR3 nucleotides are TGTGCCAGCAGTGACGCAACAGGGCCCCTTTTCCCTTTCTTT. As protein: CASSDATGPLFPFF.

This clonotype appeared many times. This CDR3 is missing its conserved last phenylalanine or tryptophan, likely due to a read error. The chain recombines TRBV12-3 or TRBV12-4 with TRBJ1-1, with a possible D match to TRBD1 (5 bases). Trimming removed 2 bases at V and 0 bases at J, with 19 bases between. The CDR3 extends over 18 amino acids. CDR3 nucleotide sequence: TGTGCCAGCAGTTTACGGCTGGGGCCCATATCGGTGAACACTGAAGCTTTCCTT. Its protein is CASSLRLGPISVNTEAFL.

This clonotype came up a few times. Just one base apart from a much larger clone, this may be a read error. The J gene is TRBJ2-1, the V gene TRBV12-3 or TRBV12-4, with D possibly being TRBD1 or TRBD2 (5 bases each). The V end was cut by 0 bases, the J end by 7 bases, with 19 bases between. There are 17 residues in the CDR3. The CDR3, as DNA: TGTGCCAGCAGTTTAGCCCTCGGGGCAGGGTTTATTAATGAGCAGTTCTTC. It is translated as CASSLALGAGFINEQFF.

V gene TRBV12-3 or TRBV12-4 combines with J gene TRBJ2-2; perhaps D is TRBD1 or TRBD2 (5 bases each). CDR3 length equals 15 residues. Between the trimmed V and J ends, which lost 5 bases and 4 bases, there was a span of 14 bases. DNA of the CDR3: TGTGCCAGCAGTGAACATCGGGGCGCCACCGGGGAGCTGTTTTTT. Translated, it gives CASSEHRGATGELFF.

At least ten counts were recorded for this clonotype. The V gene is TRBV2, the J gene TRBJ2-1, with D possibly TRBD2 on 5 matching bases. Per the germline V gene, CDR1 is SNHLY and CDR2 is FYNNEI. V lost 10 bases, J lost 0 bases, and 13 bases lay in between. The CDR3 sequence is 14 residues long. The CDR3 reads CAIVGESSYNEQFF. CDR3 nucleotides: TGTGCCATCGTCGGGGAGAGCTCCTACAATGAGCAGTTCTTC.

The rearrangement joins TRBV6-4 to TRBJ2-3; D is perhaps TRBD2 (5 bases). V lost 4 bases to trimming and J lost 4 bases, with 12 bases between them. This CDR3 comprises 14 residues. Germline V CDR1 and CDR2: MRHNA, SNTAGT. The CDR3 sequence is CASSAEPEADTQYF. CDR3 nucleotide sequence: TGTGCCAGCAGTGCCGAACCGGAGGCAGATACGCAGTATTTT.

Turning to this clonotype: A read error may explain this, as a much larger clone is one base away. This chain connects TRBV5-1 to TRBJ2-3; possibly TRBD1 or TRBD2 for D (5 bases each). The CDR3 covers 15 residues. Germline V lookup: CDR1 SGHRS, CDR2 YFSETQ. Deletions cut 4 bases from V and 6 bases from J, with 18 bases between. The CDR3 nucleotides read TGCGCCAGCAGCACCGGGGCCTCGAATATGGATACGCAGTATTTT. Its protein product is CASSTGASNMDTQYF.

The CDR3 DNA reads as TGTGCCAGCAGCTCAATTTATCGGGGGGAGGACACTGAAGCTTTCTTT. Residues: CASSSIYRGEDTEAFF. This rearrangement joins TRBV5-4 to TRBJ1-1, with D possibly being TRBD1 (5 bases). The CDR3 sequence is 16 residues long. Germline CDR1 SGHNT, CDR2 YYREEE (reference sequence). The V end was cut by 3 bases, the J end by 3 bases, with 18 bases between.

There are a few counts of this clonotype. The chain employs TRBV6-1 and TRBJ2-1; 10 bases map to TRBD2. There are 15 residues in the CDR3. The germline V gene has CDR1 MNHNS and CDR2 SASEGT. V lost 3 bases and J lost 5; bases outside the gene matches: 4. For the CDR3, the DNA is TGTGCCAGCAGTGATTTACTAGCGGGACACAATGAGCAGTTCTTC. The encoded protein is CASSDLLAGHNEQFF.

There are many counts of this clonotype. This chain links TRBV12-3 or TRBV12-4 with TRBJ2-3, with D perhaps matching TRBD2 (6 bases). V lost 6 bases and J 2 bases, leaving 18 bases between the germline ends. The CDR3 totals 16 residues. The CDR3 sequence is CASSHTGTPDTDTQYF. CDR3 in DNA: TGTGCCAGCAGCCATACCGGGACTCCAGACACAGATACGCAGTATTTT.

This clonotype has at least ten counts. The chain recombines TRBV12-3 or TRBV12-4 with TRBJ1-2; D remains unclear. Trimming stripped 2 bases from V and 1 base from J, with 14 bases between. This CDR3 has 16 residues. As DNA, the CDR3 is TGTGCCAGCAGTTTAAACGGGAGAGGCCATAACTATGGCTACACCTTC. This translates into CASSLNGRGHNYGYTF.

This clonotype was picked up many times. The genes are TRBV28 and TRBJ1-5; D unclear. V was shortened by 6 bases and J by 1 base, with 13 bases between the two germline ends. The length of the CDR3 is 15 residues. CDR1 and CDR2 (germline): MDHEN, SYDVKM. CDR3 loop: CASSLFGRSNQPQHF. CDR3 sequence (DNA): TGTGCCAGCAGCCTCTTCGGACGGAGCAATCAGCCCCAGCATTTT.

This clonotype was counted ten times or more. The V call is TRBV27, the J call TRBJ2-3; TRBD1 might be the D (6 bases). CDR1 and CDR2 from the germline V gene are MNHEY and SMNVEV (reference sequence). The CDR3 extends over 16 amino acids. Between the trimmed V and J ends, which lost 4 bases and 6 bases, there was a span of 20 bases. CDR3 in amino acids: CASSSLMGASVDTQYF. In DNA, the CDR3 is TGTGCCAGCAGTTCCCTTATGGGGGCGAGTGTCGATACGCAGTATTTT.

This clonotype has ten or more counts. This chain joins TRBV20-1 and TRBJ2-3; unclear D gene. With 1 base removed from V and 3 bases from J, the gap between germline ends came to 8 bases. Germline values: CDR1 DFQATT, CDR2 SNEGSKA (reference sequence). The CDR3 contains 13 residues. The chain's CDR3 is CSARGGGTDTQYF. CDR3 DNA sequence: TGCAGTGCTAGAGGGGGTGGGACAGATACGCAGTATTTT.

Notes on this clonotype: Since a much larger clone is just one base distant, this may be a read error. This chain connects TRBV6-1 to TRBJ1-5; D is uncertain. The germline gives CDR1 MNHNS, CDR2 SASEGT. The CDR3 totals 15 residues. Deletions cut 10 bases from V and 0 bases from J, with 16 bases between. The CDR3 DNA is TGTGCCATCAGGCGGGAGGGAATTAGCAATCAGCCCCAGCATTTT. Translated, it gives CAIRREGISNQPQHF.

This clonotype was observed many times. The rearrangement joins TRBV25-1 to TRBJ1-3, with D hard to call. Germline assignment: CDR1 MGHDK and CDR2 SYGVNS. The CDR3 covers 14 residues. V shed 10 bases and J shed 0 bases, with 13 bases lying between them. DNA of the CDR3: TGTGCCACCTGTGAGGCGAGCTCTGGAAACACCATATATTTT. Its protein is CATCEASSGNTIYF. Based on the CDR3 plus reference TRBV25-1 and TRBJ1-3, the full variable domain is EADIYQTPRYLVIGTGKKITLECSQTMGHDKMYWYQQDPGMELHLIHYSYGVNSTEKGDLSSESTVSRIRTEHFPLTLESARPSHTSQYLCATCEASSGNTIYFGEGSWLTVV.

This clonotype was detected once. CDR3 coding DNA: TGTGCCAGCAGCGGAGGGGGCCCGAAGACCCAGTACTTC. Encoded protein: CASSGGGPKTQYF. V and J are TRBV7-2 and TRBJ2-5, with D maybe TRBD1 (7 bases). Looked up from germline, CDR1 is SGHTA and CDR2 is FQGNSA. CDR3 length: 13 residues. Trimming removed 5 bases from V and 6 bases from J, with 13 bases in between.

The rearrangement uses TRBV7-2 and TRBJ1-5; TRBD1 matches at 7 bases. Trimming cost V 10 bases and J 4 bases; bases outside gene matches: 10. CDR1 SGHTA and CDR2 FQGNSA come from the germline V gene. This CDR3 is 14 amino acids long. The CDR3, as DNA: TGTGCCATCTCAGAGGGGGCCGCAAATCAGCCCCAGCATTTT. This gives the protein CAISEGAANQPQHF. Using reference TRBV7-2 and TRBJ1-5 for the parts outside the CDR3, the full variable domain is GAGVSQSPSNKVTEKGKDVELRCDPISGHTALYWYRQSLGQGLEFLIYFQGNSAPDKSGLPSDRFSAERTGGSVSTLTIQRTQQEDSAVYLCAISEGAANQPQHFGDGTRLSIL.